Described below is a single TCR beta chain sequence and its context. Its antigen is as yet unknown. Assay: immunoSEQ multiplex PCR; the TCRdb copy retains only in-frame clones and omits some. Of some 3,000 clones listed, just under 70% were seen once; the top ten hold roughly 46%. The source of the sample is a study of CD8 T cell repertoires and HIV-1 epitope variants. Study-level background: Each of Twenty-five Gag and Nef epitope peptides stimulated a separate culture. Epitopes were three Gag families plus Nef HW9 and YT9. Controls were a CMV, EBV and flu pool, Ebola AY9, and no peptide. Findings and limits, study-wide: Fewer than ten TCR beta clonotypes were antigen-specific, six apparently recognizing autologous or escape variants.

Trimming removed 5 bases from V and 4 bases from J; junction bases left unmatched: 7. The CDR3 consists of 14 residues. Germline loops: CDR1 LNHDA, CDR2 SQIVND (reference sequence). The receptor was isolated from a male donor with HIV. The sequenced material came from cultured CD8+ T cells derived from PBMCs. The chain combines TRBV19 with TRBJ2-7, with 8 bases lining up with TRBD2. This chain's CDR3 is CASSFASGSYEQYF. The CDR3 coding sequence is TGTGCCAGTAGTTTTGCGAGCGGGAGTTACGAGCAGTACTTC.